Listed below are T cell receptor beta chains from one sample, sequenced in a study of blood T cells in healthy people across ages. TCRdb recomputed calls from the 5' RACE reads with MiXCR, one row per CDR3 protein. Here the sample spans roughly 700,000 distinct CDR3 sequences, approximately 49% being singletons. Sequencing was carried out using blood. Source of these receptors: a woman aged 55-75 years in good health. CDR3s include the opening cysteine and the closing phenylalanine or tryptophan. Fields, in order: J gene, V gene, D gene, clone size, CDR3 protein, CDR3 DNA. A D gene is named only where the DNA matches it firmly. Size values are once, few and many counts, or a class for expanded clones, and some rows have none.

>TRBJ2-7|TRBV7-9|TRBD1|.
CASSPPRTGSYEQYF
TGTGCCAGCAGCCCTCCGAGGACAGGGTCGTACGAGCAGTACTTC
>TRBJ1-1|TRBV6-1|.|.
CASSERLEAFF
TGTGCCAGCAGTGAACGGCTTGAAGCTTTCTTT
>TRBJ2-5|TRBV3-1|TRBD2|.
CASSLRGGTSGSRGETQYF
TGTGCCAGCAGCCTCCGGGGAGGGACTAGCGGGAGCAGAGGAGAGACCCAGTACTTC
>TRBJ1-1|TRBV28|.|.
CASSFTKNTEAFF
TGTGCCAGCAGTTTTACCAAGAACACTGAAGCTTTCTTT
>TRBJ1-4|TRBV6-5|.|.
CASSYIAVLGEKLFF
TGTGCCAGCAGTTATATCGCAGTCCTAGGGGAAAAACTGTTTTTT
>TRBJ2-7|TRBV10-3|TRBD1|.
CAISEATGVFEQYF
TGTGCCATCAGTGAGGCGACAGGGGTATTTGAGCAGTACTTC
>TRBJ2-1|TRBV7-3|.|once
CASSYGRAGYNEQFF
TGTGCCAGCAGCTACGGACGAGCGGGCTACAATGAGCAGTTCTTC
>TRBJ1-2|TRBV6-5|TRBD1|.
CASSRQGAWNGYTF
TGTGCCAGCAGTCGACAGGGGGCATGGAATGGCTACACCTTC
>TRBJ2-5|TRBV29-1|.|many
CSVDGLGEETQYF
TGCAGCGTCGACGGACTGGGGGAAGAGACCCAGTACTTC
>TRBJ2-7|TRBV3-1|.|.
CASSQSNYEQYF
TGTGCCAGCAGCCAAAGCAACTACGAGCAGTACTTC
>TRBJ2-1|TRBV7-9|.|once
CASSVGVGEQFF
TGTGCCAGCAGCGTTGGGGTTGGTGAGCAGTTCTTC
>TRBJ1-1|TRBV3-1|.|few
CASSNSGVNTEAFF
TGTGCCAGCAGCAACTCGGGAGTGAACACTGAAGCTTTCTTT
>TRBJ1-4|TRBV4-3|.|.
CASSPAIGEKLFF
TGCGCCAGCAGTCCGGCGATCGGTGAAAAACTGTTTTTT
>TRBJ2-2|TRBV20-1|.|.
CSTRQNTGELFF
TGCAGCACTCGACAGAACACCGGGGAGCTGTTTTTT